The T cell receptor beta chain described here comes from a study of T cells after yellow fever vaccination. TCRdb reprocessed the 5' RACE reads via MiXCR and lists one record per CDR3 protein. This table has about 240,000 distinct CDR3 sequences, 6.9% appearing once. This CDR3 contains 16 residues. V gave up 6 bases and J gave up 0 bases; unmatched junction bases: 12. CDR1 and CDR2 from the germline V gene are DFQATT and SNEGSKA (reference sequence). This clonotype came up many times. V usage is TRBV20-1 and J usage is TRBJ2-3, with 7 nucleotides matching TRBD2. The sequence was collected from a man under 40 who received the YFV17D yellow fever vaccine. The sequencing here drew on CD4+ T cells sorted from PBMCs, taken 15 days after the yellow fever booster vaccination. CDR3 in amino acids: CSAGPGGGRSTDTQYF. For the CDR3, the DNA is TGCAGTGCCGGCCCGGGGGGAGGTAGGAGCACAGATACGCAGTATTTT.